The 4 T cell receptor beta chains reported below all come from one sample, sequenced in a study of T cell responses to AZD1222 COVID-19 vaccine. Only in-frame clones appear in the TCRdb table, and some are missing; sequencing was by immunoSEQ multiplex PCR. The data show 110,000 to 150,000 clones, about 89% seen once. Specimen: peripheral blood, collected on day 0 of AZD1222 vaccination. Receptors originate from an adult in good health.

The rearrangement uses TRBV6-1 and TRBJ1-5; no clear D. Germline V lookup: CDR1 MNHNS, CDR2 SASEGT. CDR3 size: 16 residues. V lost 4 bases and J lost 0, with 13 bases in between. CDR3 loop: CASSGVESFSNQPQHF. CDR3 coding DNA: TGTGCCAGCAGTGGGGTAGAATCCTTTAGCAATCAGCCCCAGCATTTT.

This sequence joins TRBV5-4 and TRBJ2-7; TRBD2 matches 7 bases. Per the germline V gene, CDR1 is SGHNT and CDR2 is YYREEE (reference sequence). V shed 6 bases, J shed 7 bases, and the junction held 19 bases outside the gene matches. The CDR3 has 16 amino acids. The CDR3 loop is CASTKFPGLPAGEQYF. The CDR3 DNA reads TGTGCCAGCACCAAATTCCCGGGACTACCAGCCGGGGAGCAGTACTTC.

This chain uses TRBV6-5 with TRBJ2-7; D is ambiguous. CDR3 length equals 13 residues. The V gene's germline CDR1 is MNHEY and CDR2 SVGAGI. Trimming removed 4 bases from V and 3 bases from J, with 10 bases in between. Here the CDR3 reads CASSSPLHYEQYF. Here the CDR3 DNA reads TGTGCCAGCAGTTCCCCACTTCACTACGAGCAGTACTTC.

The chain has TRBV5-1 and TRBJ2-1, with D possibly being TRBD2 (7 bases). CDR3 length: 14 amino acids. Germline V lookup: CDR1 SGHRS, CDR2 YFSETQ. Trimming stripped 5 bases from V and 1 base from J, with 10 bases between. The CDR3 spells CASSGGASYNEQFF. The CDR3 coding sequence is TGCGCCAGCAGTGGGGGGGCTTCCTACAATGAGCAGTTCTTC.